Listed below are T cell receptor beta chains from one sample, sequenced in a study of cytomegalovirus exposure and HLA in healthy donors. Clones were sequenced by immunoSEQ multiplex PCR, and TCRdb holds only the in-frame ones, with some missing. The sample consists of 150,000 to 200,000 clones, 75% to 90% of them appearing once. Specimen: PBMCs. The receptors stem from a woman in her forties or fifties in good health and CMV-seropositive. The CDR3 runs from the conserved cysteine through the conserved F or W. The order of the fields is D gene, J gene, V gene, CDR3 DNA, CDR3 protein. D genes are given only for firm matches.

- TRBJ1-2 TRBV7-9 TGTGCCAGCAGCCCATCGGCGGGGGGCGATGGCTACACCTTC CASSPSAGGDGYTF
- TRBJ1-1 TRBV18 TGTGCCAGCTCACCAGGTTGGGGCAACACAGGTGAAGCTTTCTTT CASSPGWGNTGEAFF
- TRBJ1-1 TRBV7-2 TGTGCCAGCAGCTTAATCAGGAACACTGAAGCTTTCTTT CASSLIRNTEAFF
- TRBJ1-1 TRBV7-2 TGTGCCAGCAGCCGGCAGGGGAACACTGAAGCTTTCTTT CASSRQGNTEAFF
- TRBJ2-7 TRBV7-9 TGTGCCAGCAGCCCTATGACAGAAACCTACGAGCAGTACTTC CASSPMTETYEQYF
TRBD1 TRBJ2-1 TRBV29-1 TGCAGCGGGGGACAGTACAATGAGCAGTTCTTC CSGGQYNEQFF
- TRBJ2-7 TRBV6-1 TGTGCCAGCAGTGAAAGCGCAGGGAACCAGGACTACGAGCAGTACTTC CASSESAGNQDYEQYF
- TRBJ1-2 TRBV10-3 TGTGCCATCAGTGAGGGAGCCTATGGCTACACCTTC CAISEGAYGYTF
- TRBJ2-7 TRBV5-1 TGCGCCAGCAATTCACAGGGCTACGAGCAGTACTTC CASNSQGYEQYF
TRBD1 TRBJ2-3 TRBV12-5 TGTGCTAGCCGACAGGGATCGGGCACAGATACGCAGTATTTT CASRQGSGTDTQYF